This T cell receptor beta chain is from a study of T cells in Graves' hyperthyroidism and ophthalmopathy. This clonotype was observed many times. The germline CDR1 and CDR2 sequences are MDHEN and SYDVKM. V was cut by 2 bases and J by 0 bases, with 17 bases left in between. The CDR3 has 19 residues. There were TCR beta CDR3 regions amplified from RNA transcripts. TCR CDR3 regions were first amplified by RT-PCR with HTBI primers. TCRdb used MiXCR to reprocess the multiplex PCR reads, holding one entry per CDR3 protein. The table shows 700,000 or so distinct CDR3 sequences, with approximately 14% occurring only once.

Sample: blood. This clonotype was obtained from a woman between 45 and 60 years old with Graves' ophthalmopathy. The gene calls are TRBV28 and TRBJ2-6, with D possibly matching TRBD1 (5 bases). The CDR3 sequence is CASSLPTGHPYSGANVLTF. CDR3 in DNA: TGTGCCAGCAGTTTACCCACCGGACACCCATACTCTGGGGCCAACGTCCTGACTTTC.